A single sample is the source of the 27 T cell receptor beta chains below, sequenced in a study of blood T cell repertoires in COVID-19. The method was immunoSEQ multiplex PCR; TCRdb's version includes in-frame clones alone and lacks a portion of them. The table includes some 150,000 clones, about 85% detected once. Sequencing was performed on peripheral blood. These receptors were taken from a human donor with acute or convalescent COVID-19. The donor label of this sample is uncertain.

The V call is TRBV19, the J call TRBJ2-1, with 7 bases identical to TRBD1. The CDR3 loop spans 15 amino acids. V was clipped by 3 bases and J by 6 bases; unmatched bases: 8. Germline V gene sequence: CDR1 LNHDA, CDR2 SQIVND (reference sequence). The CDR3 bases are TGTGCCAGTAGTATCCACAGGGGTAACGCCAATGAGCAGTTCTTC. It codes for CASSIHRGNANEQFF.

The chain joins TRBV19 to TRBJ2-2; D may be TRBD2 (6 bases). Trimming removed 1 base at V and 6 bases at J, with 18 bases between. CDR1 and CDR2 from the germline V gene are LNHDA and SQIVND (reference sequence). The CDR3 is made up of 17 amino acids. This CDR3 is CASSIALAGPAPGELFF. CDR3 DNA: TGTGCCAGTAGTATAGCCCTCGCGGGACCGGCCCCCGGGGAGCTGTTTTTT.

This chain joins TRBV28 and TRBJ2-2, with D possibly TRBD1 on 6 matching bases. With 5 bases removed from V and 3 bases from J, the gap between germline ends came to 22 bases. The CDR3 runs 18 residues. Germline CDR1 MDHEN, CDR2 SYDVKM. The CDR3 here is CASSTPFDHRADTGELFF. The CDR3 DNA reads TGTGCCAGCAGTACCCCGTTCGATCACAGGGCTGACACCGGGGAGCTGTTTTTT. Complete variable domain (other parts from reference TRBV28 and TRBJ2-2): DVKVTQSSRYLVKRTGEKVFLECVQDMDHENMFWYRQDPGLGLRLIYFSYDVKMKEKGDIPEGYSVSREKKERFSLILESASTNQTSMYLCASSTPFDHRADTGELFFGEGSRLTVL.

V is TRBV19 and J is TRBJ2-5, with TRBD2 matching over 13 bases. Trimming took 5 bases from V and 4 from J; bases not matched to a gene: 7. The germline CDR1 and CDR2 sequences are LNHDA and SQIVND (reference sequence). The CDR3 totals 16 residues. CDR3 loop: CASSPGTSGTRETQYF. The CDR3 DNA follows: TGTGCCAGTAGTCCCGGGACTAGCGGGACTCGAGAGACCCAGTACTTC.

The J gene is TRBJ1-5, the V gene TRBV10-3, with a weak D call TRBD1 (6 bases). The CDR3 sequence is 13 residues long. Germline V lookup: CDR1 ENHRY, CDR2 SYGVKD. The ends were cut back, 3 bases at V and 7 bases at J, with 10 bases in the middle. The DNA of the CDR3 is TGTGCCATCAGTGAAGGGGGGGGACAGCCCCAGCATTTT. This codes for CAISEGGGQPQHF.

V and J are TRBV5-5 and TRBJ1-2; tentative D call: TRBD1 (6 bases). The CDR3 has 13 residues. Germline lookup yields CDR1 SGHKS and CDR2 YYEKEE (reference sequence). Trimming pared 0 bases from V and 10 bases from J, leaving 13 bases between. CDR3 nucleotide sequence: TGTGCCAGCAGCTTGGTCACAGGGATGTCCTACACCTTC. Encoded protein: CASSLVTGMSYTF.

The gene calls are TRBV28 and TRBJ2-7, with 7 bases aligning to TRBD1. The CDR3 is 12 residues long. Germline V CDR1 and CDR2: MDHEN, SYDVKM. V was pared by 6 bases and J by 6 bases, with 5 bases of the junction left unmatched. The CDR3: CASRTGLSEQYV. The CDR3 DNA is TGTGCCAGCAGGACAGGGCTGTCCGAGCAGTACGTC.

The V call is TRBV5-4, the J call TRBJ1-1; TRBD1 aligns across 7 bases. This CDR3 is 13 amino acids long. Germline V gene data show CDR1 as SGHNT and CDR2 as YYREEE (reference sequence). The trim removed 3 bases at V and 10 bases at J, leaving 9 bases unmatched. The CDR3 bases are TGTGCCAGCAGCTACGGCACAGGGGCTGTAGCTTTCTTT. Translation: CASSYGTGAVAFF.

DNA for the CDR3: TGTGCCAGCAGCCCGGGGACAGGCGGATTACTTCCCCTCCACTTT. It is translated as CASSPGTGGLLPLHF. The J gene is TRBJ1-6, the V gene TRBV7-2, with TRBD1 matching 8 bases. Germline V lookup: CDR1 SGHTA, CDR2 FQGNSA. V shed 5 bases, J shed 13 bases, and the junction held 13 bases outside the gene matches. This CDR3 comprises 15 residues.

V and J are TRBV2 and TRBJ1-1; 7 bases fit TRBD1. V lost 6 bases to trimming and J lost 1 base; unmatched junction nucleotides: 8. The V gene's germline CDR1 is SNHLY and CDR2 FYNNEI. The CDR3 length is 15 residues. CDR3 protein: CASRTRTGGNTEAFF. DNA of the CDR3: TGTGCCAGCAGGACCAGGACAGGAGGGAACACTGAAGCTTTCTTT. Together with reference TRBV2 and TRBJ1-1, the CDR3 gives the full variable domain: EPEVTQTPSHQVTQMGQEVILRCVPISNHLYFYWYRQILGQKVEFLVSFYNNEISEKSEIFDDQFSVERPDGSNFTLKIRSTKLEDSAMYFCASRTRTGGNTEAFFGQGTRLTVV.

Only one count was recorded for this clone. The rearrangement uses TRBV7-2 and TRBJ1-2, with a weak D call TRBD1 (6 bases). CDR3 length equals 16 residues. The V end was cut by 2 bases, the J end by 0 bases, with 13 bases between. The germline CDR1 and CDR2 sequences are SGHTA and FQGNSA. The CDR3 DNA reads as TGTGCCAGCAGCTTAAGCCAGGGGATAGCTAACTATGGCTACACCTTC. Translated: CASSLSQGIANYGYTF.

The chain joins TRBV4-1 to TRBJ1-5, with TRBD1 matching over 11 bases. The CDR3 is made up of 17 amino acids. Germline V gene data show CDR1 as MGHRA and CDR2 as YSYEKL. V lost 0 bases to trimming and J lost 3 bases; unmatched junction nucleotides: 4. CDR3 region: CASSQDGTGGNNQPQHF. The CDR3 DNA reads TGCGCCAGCAGCCAAGATGGGACAGGGGGGAACAATCAGCCCCAGCATTTT.

The chain is built from TRBV5-6 and TRBJ2-5; 9 bases are shared with TRBD2. Germline CDR1 and CDR2: SGHDT and YYEEEE. The CDR3 has 14 amino acids. Trimming cost V 4 bases and J 4 bases; bases outside gene matches: 5. The CDR3 region is CASSLGLAIETQYF. In DNA form, the CDR3 reads TGTGCCAGCAGCCTCGGACTAGCGATAGAGACCCAGTACTTC.

The sample holds one count of this clone. The chain uses TRBV6-2 or TRBV6-3 and TRBJ1-5, with 11 bases matching TRBD1. V shed 5 bases and J 5 bases; nucleotides not matched to a gene: 11. Germline loops: CDR1 MNHEY, CDR2 SVGEGT. The CDR3 has 17 amino acids. The CDR3 sequence: CASSTKTGQGAHQPQHF. The CDR3 nucleotides are TGTGCCAGCAGTACAAAGACCGGACAGGGGGCCCATCAGCCCCAGCATTTT.

This clone was counted a few times. The chain couples TRBV18 to TRBJ2-3; D is unresolved. The CDR3 is 14 amino acids. Trimming pared 3 bases from V and 2 bases from J, leaving 9 bases between. The germline gives CDR1 KGHSH, CDR2 LQKENI. The CDR3 region has the DNA TGTGCCAGCTCACCGGCTAGTCTCACAGATACGCAGTATTTT. This codes for CASSPASLTDTQYF.

This sequence joins TRBV12-1 and TRBJ1-3. TRBV12-1 is reported as a pseudogene. This CDR3 has 16 residues. This chain's CDR3 is CASRFYRGLRGNTIYF. The CDR3 nucleotides read TGTGCCAGCAGATTTTATCGGGGTCTCAGGGGAAACACCATATATTTT.

This chain joins TRBV6-2 or TRBV6-3 and TRBJ1-5; 7 bases are a match to TRBD1. The germline gives CDR1 MNHEY, CDR2 SVGEGT. The CDR3 runs to 14 residues. V trimming: 0 bases; J trimming: 9 bases; junction bases outside the gene matches: 5. CDR3 sequence reads: CASSYSQGGRPQHF. CDR3 nucleotides: TGTGCCAGCAGTTACTCGCAAGGGGGCCGGCCCCAGCATTTT.

The rearrangement links TRBV19 to TRBJ1-4; 11 nucleotides align to TRBD1. Germline assignment: CDR1 LNHDA and CDR2 SQIVND (reference sequence). The ends lost 6 bases at V and 4 bases at J; junction bases unmatched: 13. The CDR3 loop spans 18 amino acids. The DNA of the CDR3 is TGTGCCAGTAGCCGCTTATGGACAGGGGGCGCGGATAATGAAAAACTGTTTTTT. The encoded protein is CASSRLWTGGADNEKLFF.

V is TRBV6-5 and J is TRBJ1-2, with TRBD1 matching 12 bases. The CDR3 runs 14 residues. V lost 6 bases and J lost 7; bases outside the gene matches: 6. Germline CDR1 reads MNHEY; CDR2 reads SVGAGI. The CDR3, as DNA: TGTGCCAGCAGGGAGGGACAGGGGGCGGCTGGCTACACCTTC. It translates to CASREGQGAAGYTF.

The CDR3 loop is CASSLETSGGAEFF. CDR3 coding DNA: TGTGCCAGCAGCTTGGAAACTAGCGGGGGGGCGGAGTTCTTC. This rearrangement joins TRBV7-3 to TRBJ2-1; 13 positions match TRBD2. V lost 3 bases and J lost 14; bases outside the gene matches: 7. The CDR3 sequence is 14 residues long. CDR1 and CDR2 (germline): SGHTA, FQGTGA.

V gene TRBV19 combines with J gene TRBJ2-2; 7 bases line up with TRBD1. V gave up 5 bases and J gave up 0 bases; unmatched junction bases: 6. Germline CDR1 and CDR2: LNHDA and SQIVND (reference sequence). The length of the CDR3 is 16 residues. DNA for the CDR3: TGTGCCAGTAGTTTAGGACAGGCCTCGAACACCGGGGAGCTGTTTTTT. Residues: CASSLGQASNTGELFF.

The chain recombines TRBV6-5 with TRBJ1-2, with D maybe TRBD1 (5 bases). There are 15 residues in the CDR3. Germline CDR1 MNHEY, CDR2 SVGAGI. V was pared by 5 bases and J by 4 bases, with 17 bases between. CDR3 bases: TGTGCCAGCAGTCAACTAACCAGGGCTTCCTATGGCTACACCTTC. Its translation is CASSQLTRASYGYTF.

The V gene is TRBV7-3, the J gene TRBJ2-7; maybe TRBD1 (6 bases). CDR1 and CDR2 from the germline V gene are SGHTA and FQGTGA. Trimming stripped 5 bases from V and 5 bases from J, with 22 bases between. This CDR3 is 16 amino acids long. This CDR3 reads CASSPRGQQPGDEQYF. Written as DNA, the CDR3 is TGTGCCAGCAGCCCAAGAGGACAGCAACCCGGGGACGAGCAGTACTTC.

This sequence joins TRBV7-8 and TRBJ2-4; D might be TRBD2 (5 bases). This CDR3 is built from 12 residues. Trimming took off 4 bases at V and 11 bases at J, with 12 bases between the two ends. The germline V gene has CDR1 SGHVS and CDR2 FQNEAQ. The DNA of the CDR3 is TGTGCCAGCAGCTCCCCACCGGGATTTCAGTACTTC. It codes for CASSSPPGFQYF.

This clone was detected once. The gene calls are TRBV7-2 and TRBJ1-6; D gene ambiguous. Trimming took off 4 bases at V and 10 bases at J, with 11 bases between the two ends. Germline CDR1 SGHTA, CDR2 FQGNSA. This CDR3 comprises 13 residues. Here the CDR3 reads CASSSQVRSPLHF. In DNA form, the CDR3 reads TGTGCCAGCAGCTCCCAAGTTAGATCACCCCTCCACTTT.

This chain joins TRBV5-1 and TRBJ1-1; tentative D call: TRBD1 (6 bases). The ends were cut back, 5 bases at V and 0 bases at J, with 8 bases in the middle. CDR1 and CDR2 (germline): SGHRS, YFSETQ. The CDR3 contains 13 residues. CDR3 sequence (DNA): TGCGCCAGCAGACGGACAGTGAACACTGAAGCTTTCTTT. Translation: CASRRTVNTEAFF.

The chain uses TRBV4-1 and TRBJ1-6; possible D gene TRBD1, 5 bases. Trimming took 0 bases from V and 7 from J, leaving 19 bases between them. CDR1 is MGHRA, CDR2 YSYEKL, per germline. The CDR3 length is 18 residues. DNA for the CDR3: TGCGCCAGCAGCCAAGATTGGTACCCGGCAGGGAACAATTCACCCCTCCACTTT. The encoded protein is CASSQDWYPAGNNSPLHF.